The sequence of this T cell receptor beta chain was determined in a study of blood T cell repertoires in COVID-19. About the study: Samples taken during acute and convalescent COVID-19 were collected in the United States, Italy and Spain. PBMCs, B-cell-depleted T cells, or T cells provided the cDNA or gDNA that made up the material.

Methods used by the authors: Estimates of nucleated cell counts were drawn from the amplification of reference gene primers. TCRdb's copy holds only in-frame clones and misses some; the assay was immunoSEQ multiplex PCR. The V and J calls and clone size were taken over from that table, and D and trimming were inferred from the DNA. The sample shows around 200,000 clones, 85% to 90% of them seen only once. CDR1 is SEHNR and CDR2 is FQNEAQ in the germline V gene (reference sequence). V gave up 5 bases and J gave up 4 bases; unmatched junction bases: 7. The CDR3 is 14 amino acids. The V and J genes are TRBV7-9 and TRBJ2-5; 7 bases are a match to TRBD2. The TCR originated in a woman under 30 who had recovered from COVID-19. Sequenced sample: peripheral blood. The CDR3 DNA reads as TGTGCCAGCAGCACGGGACTATCAGTAGAGACCCAGTACTTC. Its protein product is CASSTGLSVETQYF.